This record looks at one T cell receptor (beta chain) sequence and its context. This sample is drawn from a study of blood T cell repertoires in COVID-19. The wider study: Researchers got acute and convalescent COVID-19 samples from the United States, Italy and Spain. Sources were T cells, B-cell-depleted T cells, or PBMCs; the material itself was cDNA or gDNA.

Original analysis: Using reference gene primer amplification, nucleated cell counts were estimated. TCRdb keeps only in-frame clones here, not all; method: immunoSEQ multiplex PCR. V and J calls and clone size are given by that table; D and trimming were obtained from the DNA. Among around 200,000 clones listed, 88% were seen once. Germline-derived CDR1 and CDR2 are LNHDA and SQIVND (reference sequence). This CDR3 is built from 15 residues. V gave up 2 bases and J gave up 9 bases; unmatched junction bases: 7. The chain combines TRBV19 with TRBJ2-1; TRBD2 agrees at 10 bases. The receptor's source is a man aged 18 to 35 with active or convalescent COVID-19. The sequencing sample was made of peripheral blood. CDR3 sequence (DNA): TGTGCCAGTAGTATAAGTCTAGCGGGAGAGGGTGAGCAGTTCTTC. This gives the protein CASSISLAGEGEQFF. Variable domain in full (rest from reference TRBV19 and TRBJ2-1): DGGITQSPKYLFRKEGQNVTLSCEQNLNHDAMYWYRQDPGQGLRLIYYSQIVNDFQKGDIAEGYSVSREKKESFPLTVTSAQKNPTAFYLCASSISLAGEGEQFFGPGTRLTVL.